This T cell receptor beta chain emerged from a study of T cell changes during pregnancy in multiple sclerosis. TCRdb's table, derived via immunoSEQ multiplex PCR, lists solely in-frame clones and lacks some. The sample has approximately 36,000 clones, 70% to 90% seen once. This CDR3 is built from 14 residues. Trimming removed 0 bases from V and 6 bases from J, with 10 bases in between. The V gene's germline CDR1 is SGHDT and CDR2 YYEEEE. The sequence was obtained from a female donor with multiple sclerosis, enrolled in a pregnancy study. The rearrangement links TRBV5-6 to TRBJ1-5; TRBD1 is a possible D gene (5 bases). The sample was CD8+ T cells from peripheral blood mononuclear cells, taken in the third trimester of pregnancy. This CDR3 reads CASSLGGARQPQHF. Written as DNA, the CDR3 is TGTGCCAGCAGCTTGGGTGGGGCCCGTCAGCCCCAGCATTTT.